This TCR beta chain was recovered during a study of cytomegalovirus exposure and HLA in healthy donors. The CDR3 is made up of 15 amino acids. V dropped 0 bases and J dropped 9; count of bases not matched to a gene: 2. Germline CDR1 is LGHNA and CDR2 is YSLEER. Study-wide findings and caveats: In a later analysis, a missense DCLRE1C variant was linked to TCR beta V- and J-gene trimming. Previously analyzed data showed that most TCR beta V segments were productive at a frequency of about 90% or about 30%. Compared with the approximately 700-donor mean, an Asian-associated ancestry cluster reportedly had fewer N-insertions, according to a later analysis.

PCR was performed using 60 Vbeta and 13 Jbeta primers. Here immunoSEQ multiplex PCR was the method, and the copy in TCRdb shows in-frame clones only, minus some. The repertoire holds roughly 120,000 clones, 77% seen once, with 4.5% to 5% in the top ten. This clone was picked up a small number of times. The antigen is not known. This TCR was recovered from a man aged 50-59 years in good health and CMV-seropositive. Sequenced: PBMCs. The chain recombines TRBV4-3 with TRBJ2-1; 13 positions match TRBD2. CDR3 bases: TGCGCCAGCAGCCAAGAACTAGCGGGAGGGTCTGAGCAGTTCTTC. This gives the protein CASSQELAGGSEQFF.